The 26 T cell receptor beta chains below were found in one sample sequenced in a study of Tregs in tolerant kidney transplant recipients. Data came from immunoSEQ multiplex PCR; TCRdb stores just in-frame clones and leaves some out. The repertoire holds tens of thousands of clones, with roughly 84% as singletons. The sequencing sample was made of CD4+ T cells from blood. These receptors all stem from a human donor in good health.

The J gene is TRBJ2-7, the V gene TRBV5-1, with TRBD2 as a possible D gene (5 bases). Germline V gene data show CDR1 as SGHRS and CDR2 as YFSETQ. The CDR3 has 14 residues. The V gene lost 4 bases and the J gene lost 4 bases, with 15 bases spanning the gap. This CDR3 reads CASSRSGERYEQYF. In DNA form, the CDR3 reads TGCGCCAGCAGCCGGAGCGGAGAAAGGTACGAGCAGTACTTC.

This clone was seen just once. This sequence joins TRBV10-3 and TRBJ2-3; 8 bases match TRBD2. This CDR3 has 16 amino acids. From germline, CDR1 is ENHRY and CDR2 SYGVKD. Trimming cost V 7 bases and J 0 bases; bases outside gene matches: 9. The CDR3 spells CAIMAGRASSTDTQYF. The CDR3 region has the DNA TGTGCCATCATGGCCGGGAGGGCCTCTAGCACAGATACGCAGTATTTT.

By its share, this clone is medium-sized (0.01 to 0.1%). The chain recombines TRBV5-4 with TRBJ2-7; a weak D match, TRBD2 (5 bases). CDR1 and CDR2 from the germline V gene are SGHNT and YYREEE (reference sequence). The V and J ends lost 2 bases and 0 bases respectively, with 12 bases between them. The CDR3 runs to 15 residues. The CDR3 loop reads CASSFRDLSSYEQYF. Here the CDR3 DNA reads TGTGCCAGCAGCTTTCGGGATCTAAGCTCCTACGAGCAGTACTTC.

For the CDR3, the DNA is TGTGCCGGTAGGGGCAGGGGCCGGAATGAAAAACTGTTTTTT. It translates to CAGRGRGRNEKLFF. This rearrangement joins TRBV6-1 to TRBJ1-4, with D perhaps matching TRBD1 (6 bases). Per the germline V gene, CDR1 is MNHNS and CDR2 is SASEGT. CDR3 length equals 14 residues. The V gene lost 11 bases and the J gene lost 5 bases, with 18 bases spanning the gap.

This rearrangement joins TRBV25-1 to TRBJ2-7; D may be TRBD2 (6 bases). The germline V gene has CDR1 MGHDK and CDR2 SYGVNS. Trimming removed 4 bases from V and 0 bases from J, with 7 bases in between. The CDR3 is made up of 13 amino acids. The CDR3 sequence is CASSVGGSYEQYF. The CDR3 nucleotides are TGTGCCAGCAGTGTCGGGGGCTCCTACGAGCAGTACTTC.

The chain uses TRBV12-2 and TRBJ2-2; the DNA was not compared with TRBD2, the D call given in the table. TRBV12-2 is a listed pseudogene. CDR3 length: 16 residues. The CDR3 reads CASRLEGREDTGELFF. For the CDR3, the DNA is TGTGCAAGTCGCTTAGAAGGGCGGGAGGATACCGGGGAGCTGTTTTTT.

This chain uses TRBV7-2 with TRBJ2-7; D gene uncertain. V lost 1 base, J lost 2 bases, and 12 bases lay in between. The CDR3 runs 15 residues. Germline lookup yields CDR1 SGHTA and CDR2 FQGNSA. The CDR3 DNA follows: TGTGCCAGCAGCTTAGTTCCCGACGGAGCCTACGAGCAGTACTTC. Amino acids: CASSLVPDGAYEQYF.

The chain couples TRBV4-3 to TRBJ2-3, with a possible D match to TRBD1 (6 bases). CDR1 is LGHNA and CDR2 is YSLEER in the germline V gene. The V end lost 3 bases, the J end lost 6 bases, and 16 bases lay between the germline ends. The CDR3 is 15 residues long. The CDR3: CASSQGNRVVDTQYF. In nucleotides, the CDR3 is TGCGCCAGCAGCCAGGGGAACAGGGTGGTTGATACGCAGTATTTT.

The gene calls are TRBV6-5 and TRBJ1-1; weak D call: TRBD1 (6 bases). V was pared by 0 bases and J by 2 bases, with 13 bases between. The CDR3 consists of 16 residues. CDR1 is MNHEY, CDR2 SVGAGI, per germline. The CDR3 reads CASSYSGHPRNTEAFF. The CDR3 DNA is TGTGCCAGCAGTTACTCGGGACATCCCAGAAACACTGAAGCTTTCTTT.

The gene calls are TRBV6-5 and TRBJ2-7, with 12 bases fitting TRBD2. CDR3 size: 16 residues. Unmatched junction bases numbered 1, after V lost 0 bases and J lost 1 base. Germline CDR1 MNHEY, CDR2 SVGAGI. CDR3 coding DNA: TGTGCCAGCAGTTACTCGGGACTAGCGGGTTCCTACGAGCAGTACTTC. Protein sequence: CASSYSGLAGSYEQYF.

The CDR3 region has the DNA TGTGCCATCAGTGAGTCGACAGGGTCTAATGAAAAACTGTTTTTT. This translates into CAISESTGSNEKLFF. The rearrangement links TRBV10-3 to TRBJ1-4; 7 bases agree with TRBD1. The junction had 1 base not matched to a gene; V was cut back by 0 bases and J by 3 bases. CDR3 length equals 15 residues. Germline CDR1 and CDR2: ENHRY and SYGVKD.

The CDR3 coding sequence is TGTGCCAGCAGCTCCGGGGGGTCAAGGACCGGGGAGCTGTTTTTT. It is translated as CASSSGGSRTGELFF. The chain links TRBV5-4 to TRBJ2-2; 7 nucleotides agree with TRBD2. This CDR3 spans 15 amino acids. With V trimmed by 3 bases and J by 5 bases, 7 bases remained unmatched. Germline V lookup: CDR1 SGHNT, CDR2 YYREEE (reference sequence).

The CDR3 DNA reads TGTGCCTTGATCAGGGGGGGAAGCGGTGAAGCTTTCTTT. Amino acids: CALIRGGSGEAFF. This chain uses TRBV30 with TRBJ1-1; 7 bases fit TRBD1. The CDR3 runs to 13 residues. CDR1 GTSNPN and CDR2 SVGIG come from the germline V gene (reference sequence). V was clipped by 7 bases and J by 7 bases; unmatched bases: 12.

This chain joins TRBV28 and TRBJ1-2; D perhaps matches TRBD1 (5 bases). CDR3 length equals 14 residues. V shed 6 bases and J shed 7 bases, with 18 bases lying between them. Per germline, CDR1 MDHEN and CDR2 SYDVKM. CDR3 sequence: CASSTGSGRVGYTF. The CDR3 DNA sequence: TGTGCCAGCAGCACCGGGTCGGGCAGGGTTGGCTACACCTTC.

The rearrangement uses TRBV19 and TRBJ1-5, with TRBD1 as a possible D gene (6 bases). V dropped 3 bases and J dropped 0 bases, with 24 bases sitting between them. The CDR3 consists of 20 residues. Germline V gene lookup returns CDR1 LNHDA and CDR2 SQIVND (reference sequence). The CDR3 is CASSIKGQSVRYYSNQPQHF. CDR3 in DNA: TGTGCCAGTAGTATTAAAGGACAGTCCGTCCGCTACTATAGCAATCAGCCCCAGCATTTT.

The rearrangement uses TRBV7-8 and TRBJ2-5; D remains ambiguous. CDR1 SGHVS and CDR2 FQNEAQ come from the germline V gene. The CDR3 runs to 12 residues. V dropped 3 bases and J dropped 7 bases, with 9 bases sitting between them. The CDR3 protein is CASSFSLGTQYF. CDR3 bases: TGTGCCAGCAGCTTTAGTCTAGGGACCCAGTACTTC. Drawing the rest from reference TRBV7-8 and TRBJ2-5, the complete variable domain is GAGVSQSPRYKVAKRGQDVALRCDPISGHVSLFWYQQALGQGPEFLTYFQNEAQLDKSGLPSDRFFAERPEGSVSTLKIQRTQQEDSAVYLCASSFSLGTQYFGPGTRLLVL.

Written as DNA, the CDR3 is TGTGCCAGCACGGGACAGGCATCCCTCGAGCAGTACTTC. This encodes CASTGQASLEQYF. This chain joins TRBV5-4 and TRBJ2-7, with 8 bases matching TRBD1. V dropped 6 bases and J dropped 6; count of bases not matched to a gene: 8. Germline lookup yields CDR1 SGHNT and CDR2 YYREEE (reference sequence). This CDR3 has 13 amino acids.

The table lists this clone with a count of one. This chain links TRBV2 with TRBJ1-2, with D perhaps matching TRBD1 (5 bases). The germline V gene has CDR1 SNHLY and CDR2 FYNNEI. This CDR3 spans 15 amino acids. The ends were cut back, 5 bases at V and 4 bases at J, with 17 bases in the middle. Here the CDR3 DNA reads TGTGCCAGCAGTTTCAGCCAAGGACAAACCTATGGCTACACCTTC. Its translation is CASSFSQGQTYGYTF.

This chain connects TRBV18 to TRBJ1-1; weak D call: TRBD1 (6 bases). The germline V and J ends were trimmed by 3 bases and 1 base, with 12 bases remaining between them. Germline CDR1 KGHSH, CDR2 LQKENI. The CDR3 totals 15 residues. CDR3 coding DNA: TGTGCCAGCTCACCGCCGACAGGCTGGAACACTGAAGCTTTCTTT. Translating it yields CASSPPTGWNTEAFF.

The chain has TRBV12-5 and TRBJ2-7, with D tentatively TRBD1 (6 bases). In germline, CDR1 is LGHNT, CDR2 FRNRAP. Trimming took 6 bases from V and 0 from J, leaving 15 bases between them. The CDR3 spans 15 residues. In nucleotides, the CDR3 is TGTGCTAGTGGCCCGGTTCAGGGGAACTCCTACGAGCAGTACTTC. As protein: CASGPVQGNSYEQYF.

CDR3 residues: CASSFTQGGQGGYTF. CDR3 DNA sequence: TGTGCCAGCAGCTTTACCCAAGGGGGTCAGGGTGGCTACACCTTC. The chain is built from TRBV7-2 and TRBJ1-2; a weak D match, TRBD1 (6 bases). Germline CDR1 is SGHTA and CDR2 is FQGNSA. The CDR3 covers 15 residues. V lost 3 bases to trimming and J lost 7 bases, with 18 bases between them.

The chain couples TRBV15 to TRBJ2-1; 8 nucleotides line up with TRBD1. Per the germline V gene, CDR1 is LNHNV and CDR2 is YYDKDF (reference sequence). The CDR3 runs to 15 residues. J gave up 6 bases and V 0 bases, and 4 bases lay outside the gene matches. CDR3 sequence: CATSRDPDRGNEQFF. The CDR3, as DNA: TGTGCCACCAGCAGAGATCCCGACAGGGGCAATGAGCAGTTCTTC.

The chain recombines TRBV28 with TRBJ2-3; the D is unclear. Germline assignment: CDR1 MDHEN and CDR2 SYDVKM. Trimming pared 1 base from V and 5 bases from J, leaving 19 bases between. The CDR3 runs to 17 residues. The chain's CDR3 is CASSLSGGSGSRDTQYF. The DNA for the CDR3 is TGTGCCAGCAGTTTATCCGGCGGAAGTGGATCTAGAGATACGCAGTATTTT.

The chain joins TRBV7-3 to TRBJ2-1; the D is unclear. The CDR3 covers 15 residues. V shed 5 bases and J shed 5 bases, with 16 bases lying between them. Germline loops: CDR1 SGHTA, CDR2 FQGTGA. The CDR3 loop is CASSPPGRSDNEQFF. CDR3 in DNA: TGTGCCAGCAGCCCACCCGGAAGGTCTGACAATGAGCAGTTCTTC.

This rearrangement joins TRBV5-1 to TRBJ2-3; D remains unclear. The CDR3 extends over 12 amino acids. Germline V CDR1 and CDR2: SGHRS, YFSETQ. Trimming stripped 4 bases from V and 2 bases from J, with 5 bases between. As DNA, the CDR3 is TGCGCCAGCAGCCCGAACACAGATACGCAGTATTTT. Amino acid sequence: CASSPNTDTQYF. The complete variable domain, with remaining parts taken from reference TRBV5-1 and TRBJ2-3, reads KAGVTQTPRYLIKTRGQQVTLSCSPISGHRSVSWYQQTPGQGLQFLFEYFSETQRNKGNFPGRFSGRQFSNSRSEMNVSTLELGDSALYLCASSPNTDTQYFGPGTRLTVL.

The chain is built from TRBV5-1 and TRBJ2-1; 7 nucleotides agree with TRBD2. The CDR3 totals 16 residues. J was trimmed by 0 bases and V by 2 bases; bases with no gene match: 5. Germline V gene data show CDR1 as SGHRS and CDR2 as YFSETQ. The CDR3 DNA is TGCGCCAGCAGCTTAAGCGGGACCCTCTCCTACAATGAGCAGTTCTTC. Its translation: CASSLSGTLSYNEQFF.